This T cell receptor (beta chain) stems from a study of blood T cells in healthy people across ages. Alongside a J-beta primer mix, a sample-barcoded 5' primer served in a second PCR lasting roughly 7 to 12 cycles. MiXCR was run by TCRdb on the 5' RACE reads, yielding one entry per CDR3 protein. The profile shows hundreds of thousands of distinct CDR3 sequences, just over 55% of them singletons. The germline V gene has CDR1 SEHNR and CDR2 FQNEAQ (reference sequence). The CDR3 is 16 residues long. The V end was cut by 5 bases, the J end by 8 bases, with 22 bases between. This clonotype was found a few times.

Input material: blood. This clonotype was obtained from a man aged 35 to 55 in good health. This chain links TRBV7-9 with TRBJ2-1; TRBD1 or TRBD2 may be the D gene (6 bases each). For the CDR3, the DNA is TGTGCCAGCAGCATTCGGACCGGGGGCGCTGGCGATGAGCAGTTCTTC. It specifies CASSIRTGGAGDEQFF. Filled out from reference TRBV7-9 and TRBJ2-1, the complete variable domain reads DTGVSQNPRHKITKRGQNVTFRCDPISEHNRLYWYRQTLGQGPEFLTYFQNEAQLEKSRLLSDRFSAERPKGSFSTLEIQRTEQGDSAMYLCASSIRTGGAGDEQFFGPGTRLTVL.